This T cell receptor (beta chain) is drawn from a study of vaccination and CD4 T cells after COVID-19. As for the study in general: The cells were exposed to overlapping spike peptides originating from SARS-CoV-2, HCoV-NL63, HCoV-OC43 and HCoV-229E for stimulation.

With regard to this clonotype: Its antigen is still unknown.

The study sequenced cultured CD4+ T cell DNA using the Oncomine TCR Beta short-read assay. MiXCR was run by TCRdb on the PCR reads, yielding one entry per CDR3 protein. The sample carries about 26,000 distinct CDR3 sequences, 50% recorded once. The length of the CDR3 is 13 residues. Germline V gene lookup returns CDR1 SGHDT and CDR2 YYEEEE. The germline V and J ends were trimmed by 3 bases and 11 bases, with 12 bases remaining between them. Specified treatment: roughly ten-day PBMC culture with coronavirus spike peptide pools or control peptides (ViraFEST assay). PBMC cultures, at a few million cells per well, received 8 to 10 IU/ml IL-2 and about 10 ug/ml peptide pools.

This receptor was taken from a human donor who received a COVID-19 vaccine. The starting material was CD4+ T cells from blood, cultured in vitro, obtained before SARS-CoV-2 vaccination. The V gene is TRBV5-6, the J gene TRBJ1-6; unclear D gene. CDR3 DNA sequence: TGTGCCAGCAGCTACCGATCTCCGGCACCCCTCCACTTT. This codes for CASSYRSPAPLHF. Variable domain in full (rest from reference TRBV5-6 and TRBJ1-6): DAGVTQSPTHLIKTRGQQVTLRCSPKSGHDTVSWYQQALGQGPQFIFQYYEEEERQRGNFPDRFSGHQFPNYSSELNVNALLLGDSALYLCASSYRSPAPLHFGNGTRLTVT.